This T cell receptor beta chain was observed in a study of radiation and T cells in renal cell carcinoma. Generated by immunoSEQ multiplex PCR, the TCRdb table keeps only in-frame clones and is missing some. The sample comprises roughly 160,000 clones, about 87% of which are singletons, and approximately 11% rests with the top ten. The germline V gene has CDR1 SGHVS and CDR2 FQNEAQ. The CDR3 is 14 amino acids. V lost 3 bases to trimming and J lost 2 bases; unmatched junction nucleotides: 3. Indicated time point: blood 4 weeks post-SBRT, at nephrectomy. This sample's treatment: 15 Gy SBRT to primary tumor, nephrectomy 4 weeks later.

Material: blood, obtained from a patient whose treatment included radiotherapy and nephrectomy. V is TRBV7-8 and J is TRBJ1-1, with 7 nucleotides matching TRBD1. The TCR comes from a woman aged 45-60 years with renal cell carcinoma. CDR3 coding DNA: TGTGCCAGCAGCTTGGGACAGATAAACACTGAAGCTTTCTTT. Its protein product is CASSLGQINTEAFF.